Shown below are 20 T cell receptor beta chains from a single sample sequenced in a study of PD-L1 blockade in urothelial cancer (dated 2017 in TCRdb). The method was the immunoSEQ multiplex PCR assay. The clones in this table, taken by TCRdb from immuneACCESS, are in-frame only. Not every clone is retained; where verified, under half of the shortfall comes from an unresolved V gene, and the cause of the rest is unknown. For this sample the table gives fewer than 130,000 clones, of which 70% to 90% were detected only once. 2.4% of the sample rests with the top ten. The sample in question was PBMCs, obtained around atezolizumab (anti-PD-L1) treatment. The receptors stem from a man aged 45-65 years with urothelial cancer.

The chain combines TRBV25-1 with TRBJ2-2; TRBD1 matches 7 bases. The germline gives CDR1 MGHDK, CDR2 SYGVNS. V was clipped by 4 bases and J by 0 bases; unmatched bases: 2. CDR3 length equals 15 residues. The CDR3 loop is CASSGDSSNTGELFF. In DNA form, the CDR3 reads TGTGCCAGCAGTGGGGACAGCTCGAACACCGGGGAGCTGTTTTTT.

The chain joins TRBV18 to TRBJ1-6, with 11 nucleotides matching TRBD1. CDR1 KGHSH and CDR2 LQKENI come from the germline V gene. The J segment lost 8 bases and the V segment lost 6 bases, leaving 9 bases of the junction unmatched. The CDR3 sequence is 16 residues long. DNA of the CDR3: TGTGCCAGCTCCCTAGGACAGGGGGCATCGGATTCACCCCTCCACTTT. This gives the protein CASSLGQGASDSPLHF.

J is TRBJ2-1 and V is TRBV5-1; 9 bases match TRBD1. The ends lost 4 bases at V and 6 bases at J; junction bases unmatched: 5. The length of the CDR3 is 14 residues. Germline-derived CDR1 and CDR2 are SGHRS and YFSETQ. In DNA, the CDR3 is TGCGCCAGCAGCGCCGGGACAGGGTTCAATGAGCAGTTCTTC. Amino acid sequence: CASSAGTGFNEQFF.

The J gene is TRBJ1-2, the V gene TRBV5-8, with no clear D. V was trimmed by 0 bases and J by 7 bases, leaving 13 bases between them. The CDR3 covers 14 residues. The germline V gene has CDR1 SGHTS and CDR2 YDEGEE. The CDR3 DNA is TGTGCCAGCAGCTTGGTTCCAGCGGATACTGGCTACACCTTC. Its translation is CASSLVPADTGYTF. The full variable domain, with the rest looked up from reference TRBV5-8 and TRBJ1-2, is EAGVTQSPTHLIKTRGQQATLRCSPISGHTSVYWYQQALGLGLQFLLWYDEGEERNRGNFPPRFSGRQFPNYSSELNVNALELEDSALYLCASSLVPADTGYTFGSGTRLTVV.

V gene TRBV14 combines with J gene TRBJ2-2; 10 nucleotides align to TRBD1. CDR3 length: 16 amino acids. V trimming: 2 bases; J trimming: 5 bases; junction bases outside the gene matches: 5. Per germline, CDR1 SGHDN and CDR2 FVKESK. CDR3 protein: CASSQYWTGGTGELFF. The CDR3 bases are TGTGCCAGCAGCCAATACTGGACAGGGGGGACCGGGGAGCTGTTTTTT.

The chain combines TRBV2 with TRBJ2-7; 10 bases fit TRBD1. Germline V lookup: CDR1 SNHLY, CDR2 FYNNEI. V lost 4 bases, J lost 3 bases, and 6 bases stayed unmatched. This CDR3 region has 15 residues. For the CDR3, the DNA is TGTGCCAGCAGTGTGGACAGGGGGGATCACTACGAGCAGTACTTC. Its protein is CASSVDRGDHYEQYF.

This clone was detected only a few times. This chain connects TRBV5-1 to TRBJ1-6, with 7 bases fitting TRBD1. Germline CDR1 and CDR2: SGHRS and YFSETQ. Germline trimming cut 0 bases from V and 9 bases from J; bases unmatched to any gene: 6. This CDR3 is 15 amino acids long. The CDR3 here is CASSLGTDRASPLHF. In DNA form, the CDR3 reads TGCGCCAGCAGCTTGGGGACCGACAGGGCTTCACCCCTCCACTTT. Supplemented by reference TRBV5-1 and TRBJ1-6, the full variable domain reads KAGVTQTPRYLIKTRGQQVTLSCSPISGHRSVSWYQQTPGQGLQFLFEYFSETQRNKGNFPGRFSGRQFSNSRSEMNVSTLELGDSALYLCASSLGTDRASPLHFGNGTRLTVT.

In DNA form, the CDR3 reads TGTGCCAGCAGTTTTACCCAGGGAATCCCCCGATCGGCCGGGGAGCTGTTTTTT. This translates into CASSFTQGIPRSAGELFF. The chain employs TRBV28 and TRBJ2-2; D possibly corresponds to TRBD1 (5 bases). V was pared by 3 bases and J by 6 bases, with 23 bases between. This CDR3 region has 18 residues. Germline V gene sequence: CDR1 MDHEN, CDR2 SYDVKM.

The CDR3, as DNA: TGTGCCTGGAGTTCTAGCGGGAGCTCCTACGAGCAGTACTTC. Translating gives CAWSSSGSSYEQYF. This chain uses TRBV30 with TRBJ2-7, with TRBD2 matching 10 bases. The CDR3 sequence is 14 residues long. J was trimmed by 0 bases and V by 2 bases; bases with no gene match: 1. Germline values: CDR1 GTSNPN, CDR2 SVGIG (reference sequence).

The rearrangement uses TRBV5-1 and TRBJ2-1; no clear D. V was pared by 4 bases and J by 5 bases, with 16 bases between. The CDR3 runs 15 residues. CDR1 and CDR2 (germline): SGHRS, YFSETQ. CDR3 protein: CASSTPLVFDNEQFF. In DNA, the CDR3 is TGCGCCAGCAGCACTCCACTGGTGTTCGACAATGAGCAGTTCTTC.

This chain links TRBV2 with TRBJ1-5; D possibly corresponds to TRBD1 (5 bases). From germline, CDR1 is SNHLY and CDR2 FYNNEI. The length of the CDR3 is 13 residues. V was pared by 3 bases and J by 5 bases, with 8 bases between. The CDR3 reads CASSESGHQPQHF. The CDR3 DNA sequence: TGTGCCAGCAGTGAGTCAGGGCATCAGCCCCAGCATTTT.

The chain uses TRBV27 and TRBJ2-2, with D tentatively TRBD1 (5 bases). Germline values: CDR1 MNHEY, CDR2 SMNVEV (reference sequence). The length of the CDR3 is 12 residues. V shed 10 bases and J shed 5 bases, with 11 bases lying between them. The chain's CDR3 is CATSRETGELFF. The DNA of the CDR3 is TGTGCCACCAGCAGGGAAACCGGGGAGCTGTTTTTT.

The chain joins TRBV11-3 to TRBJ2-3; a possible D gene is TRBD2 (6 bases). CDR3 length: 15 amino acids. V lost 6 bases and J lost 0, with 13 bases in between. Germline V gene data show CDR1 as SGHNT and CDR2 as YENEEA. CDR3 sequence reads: CASSQDGSSTDTQYF. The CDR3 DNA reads TGTGCCAGCAGTCAAGACGGGAGCAGCACAGATACGCAGTATTTT.

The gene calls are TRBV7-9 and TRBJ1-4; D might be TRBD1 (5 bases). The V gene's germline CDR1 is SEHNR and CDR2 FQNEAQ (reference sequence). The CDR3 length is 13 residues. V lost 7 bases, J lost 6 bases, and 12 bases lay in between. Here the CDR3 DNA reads TGTGCCAGCACAGGGAGGGTGGATGAAAAACTGTTTTTT. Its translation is CASTGRVDEKLFF.

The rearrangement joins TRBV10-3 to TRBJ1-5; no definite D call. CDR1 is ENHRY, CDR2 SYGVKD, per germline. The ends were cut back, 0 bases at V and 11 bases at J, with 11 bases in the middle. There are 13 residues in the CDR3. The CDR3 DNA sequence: TGTGCCATCAGTGAGTCCTCGCTGGACTCCCAGCATTTT. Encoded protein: CAISESSLDSQHF.

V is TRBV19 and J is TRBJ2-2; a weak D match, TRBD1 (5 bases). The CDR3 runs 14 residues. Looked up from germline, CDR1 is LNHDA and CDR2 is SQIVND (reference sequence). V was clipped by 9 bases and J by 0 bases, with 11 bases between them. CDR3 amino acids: CASQGVPNTGELFF. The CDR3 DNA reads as TGTGCCAGCCAAGGGGTACCGAACACCGGGGAGCTGTTTTTT.

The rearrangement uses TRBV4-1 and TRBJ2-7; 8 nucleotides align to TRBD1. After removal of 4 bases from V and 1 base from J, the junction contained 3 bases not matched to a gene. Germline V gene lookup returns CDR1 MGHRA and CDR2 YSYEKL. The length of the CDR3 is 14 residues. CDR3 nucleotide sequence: TGCGCCAGCAGCCCCTACAGGGGGTCCTACGAGCAGTACTTC. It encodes CASSPYRGSYEQYF.

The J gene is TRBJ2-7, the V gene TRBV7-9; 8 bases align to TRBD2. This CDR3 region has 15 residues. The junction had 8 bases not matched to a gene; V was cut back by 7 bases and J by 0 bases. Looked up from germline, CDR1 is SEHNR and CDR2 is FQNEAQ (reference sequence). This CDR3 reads CASILSGASSYEQYF. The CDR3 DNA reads TGTGCCAGCATCCTTAGCGGGGCCAGCTCCTACGAGCAGTACTTC.

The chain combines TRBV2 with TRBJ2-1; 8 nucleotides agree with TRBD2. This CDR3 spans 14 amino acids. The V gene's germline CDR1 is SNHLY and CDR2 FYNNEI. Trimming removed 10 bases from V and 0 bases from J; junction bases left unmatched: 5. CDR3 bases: TGTGCCACCCTACTAGCGGACTCCTACAATGAGCAGTTCTTC. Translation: CATLLADSYNEQFF.

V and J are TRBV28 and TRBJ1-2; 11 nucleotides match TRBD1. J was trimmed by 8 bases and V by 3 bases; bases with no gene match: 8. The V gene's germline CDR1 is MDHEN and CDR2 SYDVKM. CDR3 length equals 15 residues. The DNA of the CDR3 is TGTGCCAGCAGTTTTGGGACAGGGGGACAGTCGGGCTACACCTTC. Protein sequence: CASSFGTGGQSGYTF.